This TCR beta chain appears in the sequencing data of a study of graft-versus-host responses after intestinal transplantation. Study in general: Isolated intestinal, liver-intestinal, or multivisceral transplants had been given to the recipients. Tacrolimus plus steroids were given to all recipients for roughly three years, preceded by anti-thymocyte globulin induction.

With regard to this clone: The target antigen is unknown.

Generated by immunoSEQ multiplex PCR, the TCRdb table keeps only in-frame clones and is missing some. Seen here are about 100,000 clones, around 91% observed once, and the top ten hold approximately 0.18%. Findings and limits, study-wide: Peak circulating GvH clone levels were associated with early post-transplant HvG declines. Present in recipient marrow, GvH clones included some that appeared first in ileum or blood.

The source was unstimulated CD4+ T cells sorted from spleen or lymph node cells, collected before transplant. This sequence was found in a human donor who was the organ donor for an intestinal transplant.

This CDR3 is CAWSVLTRGPGEKLFF. The CDR3 DNA is TGTGCCTGGAGTGTATTAACGCGAGGGCCGGGTGAAAAACTGTTTTTT. The chain has TRBV30 and TRBJ1-4, with D uncertain. The CDR3 covers 16 residues. Germline V lookup: CDR1 GTSNPN, CDR2 SVGIG (reference sequence). V gave up 0 bases and J gave up 7 bases, with 18 bases separating them.